Sequencing of this T cell receptor beta chain was carried out in a study of blood T cell repertoires in COVID-19. Overall study context: Acute and convalescent COVID-19 specimens originated in the United States, Italy and Spain. T cells, B-cell-depleted T cells, or PBMCs provided the cDNA or gDNA that served as material.

V gave up 2 bases and J gave up 0 bases, with 13 bases separating them. Germline loops: CDR1 MNHEY, CDR2 SVGAGI. The CDR3 consists of 16 residues. Original analysis: Counts of nucleated cells, estimated from reference gene primer amplification, were obtained. Sequenced by immunoSEQ multiplex PCR; TCRdb stores in-frame clones only, minus some. V and J calls and clone size come straight from that table; D and trimming were deduced from the DNA. The table has about 310,000 clones, over 75% seen once. The chain links TRBV6-5 to TRBJ1-1; a possible D gene is TRBD1 (6 bases). Sequences were obtained from peripheral blood. The clonotype originates from a woman in her fifties or sixties who had recovered from COVID-19. The CDR3 region is CASSYPGQNMNTEAFF. CDR3 in DNA: TGTGCCAGCAGTTACCCCGGACAGAACATGAACACTGAAGCTTTCTTT.